This T cell receptor (beta chain) was documented in a study of blood T cell repertoires in COVID-19. Overall study: Sites in the United States, Italy and Spain provided acute and convalescent COVID-19 samples. T cells, B-cell-depleted T cells, or PBMCs supplied cDNA or gDNA.

Authors' processing steps: For nucleated cells, counts were estimated from reference gene primer amplification. The protocol was immunoSEQ multiplex PCR, while the TCRdb copy is restricted to in-frame clones and leaves out a portion. V, J and clone size reflect that table, while D and trimming were determined from the DNA. The sample has 250,000 or so clones, roughly 79% seen once. The germline V gene encodes CDR1 SEHNR and CDR2 FQNEAQ (reference sequence). The junction had 2 bases not matched to a gene; V was cut back by 5 bases and J by 11 bases. This CDR3 is 12 amino acids long. The chain joins TRBV7-9 to TRBJ2-7; TRBD2 agrees at 14 bases. Material: peripheral blood. This sequence was found in a woman older than 75 with acute or convalescent COVID-19. The CDR3 sequence: CASSQGLAGEYF. CDR3 nucleotide sequence: TGTGCCAGCAGCCAGGGACTAGCGGGGGAGTACTTC.